The clone carrying this T cell receptor beta chain was detected only a few times. Antigen: not known. This CDR3 contains 18 residues. The germline gives CDR1 LGHNA, CDR2 YSLEER. Trimming removed 3 bases from V and 0 bases from J, with 15 bases in between. This record belongs to a study of cytomegalovirus exposure and HLA in healthy donors. Study-level results: Follow-up analysis later connected one missense variant in DCLRE1C with trimming of TCR beta V- and J-genes.

Nominally healthy donors were sampled, though unrecorded immune exposures were likely. PCR primers comprised 60 Vbeta and 13 Jbeta primers. Only in-frame clones appear in the TCRdb table, and some are missing; sequencing was by immunoSEQ multiplex PCR. Counted here are about 96,000 clones, about 70% occurring once; the ten biggest clones make up 3%. This receptor was obtained from a female donor in good health and CMV-seropositive. What was sequenced was PBMCs. This chain connects TRBV4-3 to TRBJ2-6; TRBD1 is a possible D gene (6 bases). This CDR3 is CASSHERGTGSGANVLTF. The CDR3 DNA follows: TGCGCCAGCAGCCATGAGAGGGGGACCGGCTCTGGGGCCAACGTCCTGACTTTC.